This is a list of T cell receptor beta chains from one sample in a study of blood T cell repertoires in COVID-19. The protocol was immunoSEQ multiplex PCR, while the TCRdb copy is restricted to in-frame clones and leaves out a portion. This repertoire shows about 150,000 clones, around 91% found once; its top ten account for 15%. Source material: peripheral blood. All receptors come from a woman aged 40 to 55 with acute or convalescent COVID-19. Each CDR3 is given with its conserved first and last residue. The D gene is left open where the match is weak.

j_call: TRBJ1-1
v_call: TRBV5-1
d_call: TRBD1
cdr3_aa: CASSNRGDTEAFF
cdr3_nt: TGCGCCAGCAGCAACAGGGGTGACACTGAAGCTTTCTTT

j_call: TRBJ2-3
v_call: TRBV11-2
d_call: NA
cdr3_aa: CASRAPGDTQYF
cdr3_nt: TGTGCCAGCAGAGCCCCGGGGGATACGCAGTATTTT

j_call: TRBJ1-5
v_call: TRBV5-8
d_call: TRBD1
cdr3_aa: CASSLSDRGNQPQHF
cdr3_nt: TGTGCCAGCAGCTTGTCCGACAGGGGAAATCAGCCCCAGCATTTT

j_call: TRBJ1-5
v_call: TRBV19
d_call: TRBD1
cdr3_aa: CASSTRQGGVSNQPQHF
cdr3_nt: TGTGCCAGTAGTACTAGACAGGGTGGTGTTAGCAATCAGCCCCAGCATTTT

j_call: TRBJ2-1
v_call: TRBV30
d_call: NA
cdr3_aa: CAWSVELAGEQFF
cdr3_nt: TGTGCCTGGAGTGTAGAGTTGGCAGGAGAGCAGTTCTTC

j_call: TRBJ2-1
v_call: TRBV24-1
d_call: TRBD1
cdr3_aa: CATSDRDRVNEQFF
cdr3_nt: TGTGCCACCAGTGACCGAGACAGGGTTAATGAGCAGTTCTTC

j_call: TRBJ2-1
v_call: TRBV28
d_call: TRBD2
cdr3_aa: CASSPLIGLVYNEQFF
cdr3_nt: TGTGCCAGCAGTCCCCTAATCGGACTAGTCTACAATGAGCAGTTCTTC

j_call: TRBJ2-6
v_call: TRBV5-1
d_call: NA
cdr3_aa: CASSLFQGTGANVLTF
cdr3_nt: TGCGCCAGCAGCTTGTTTCAGGGGACTGGGGCCAACGTCCTGACTTTC

j_call: TRBJ2-7
v_call: TRBV15
d_call: TRBD2
cdr3_aa: CATSRARTSGLSYEQYF
cdr3_nt: TGTGCCACCAGCAGAGCCCGTACTAGCGGGCTATCCTACGAGCAGTACTTC

j_call: TRBJ2-1
v_call: TRBV19
d_call: NA
cdr3_aa: CASGESSYNEQFF
cdr3_nt: TGTGCCAGTGGTGAGAGCTCCTACAATGAGCAGTTCTTC

j_call: TRBJ2-7
v_call: TRBV19
d_call: TRBD1
cdr3_aa: CASSPTTGTVSTYEQYF
cdr3_nt: TGTGCCAGTAGTCCAACAACAGGGACAGTTTCGACCTACGAGCAGTACTTC

j_call: TRBJ2-7
v_call: TRBV6-4
d_call: TRBD1
cdr3_aa: CASSDYESGTGSYEQYF
cdr3_nt: TGTGCCAGCAGTGACTACGAATCCGGGACAGGGTCCTACGAGCAGTACTTC

j_call: TRBJ1-5
v_call: TRBV19
d_call: TRBD1
cdr3_aa: CASRSRTGGNQPQHF
cdr3_nt: TGTGCCAGTAGATCCCGGACAGGGGGCAATCAGCCCCAGCATTTT